The TCR beta chain described here comes from a study of blood T cells in healthy people across ages. The V end lost 7 bases, the J end lost 13 bases, and 20 bases lay between the germline ends. CDR1 MNHEY and CDR2 SVGEGT come from the germline V gene. CDR3 length equals 13 residues. Together with a sample-barcoded 5' primer, a J-beta primer mix was included in a second PCR lasting about 6 to 11 cycles. From the 5' RACE reads, TCRdb called clonotypes with MiXCR, one entry per CDR3 protein. This sample has hundreds of thousands of distinct CDR3 sequences, with roughly 60% found just once. Sequencing was carried out using blood. V usage is TRBV6-2 or TRBV6-3 and J usage is TRBJ2-1, with D perhaps matching TRBD1 (6 bases). The receptor's source is a young man in good health. CDR3 in DNA: TGTGCCAGCATGCTACAGGGCAAAGAGACCCAGTTCTTC. It yields the protein CASMLQGKETQFF.